Following are 30 T cell receptor beta chains from one sample sequenced in a study of T cells in Graves' hyperthyroidism and ophthalmopathy. Amplification of TCR beta CDR3 regions used RNA as the template. The HTBI set primed first-round TCR CDR3 RT-PCR. TCRdb re-analysed the multiplex PCR reads in MiXCR, keeping a single row per CDR3 protein. This sample has over 350,000 distinct CDR3 sequences, with about 18% found just once. The sequenced sample was blood. These receptors all stem from a man aged 18 to 30 with Graves' ophthalmopathy.

This clonotype occurred many times. The genes are TRBV6-6 and TRBJ2-7; D is possibly TRBD1 or TRBD2 (5 bases each). V was shortened by 0 bases and J by 4 bases, with 13 bases between the two germline ends. The CDR3 consists of 15 residues. Germline CDR1 MNHNY, CDR2 SVGAGI (reference sequence). The CDR3 DNA follows: TGTGCCAGCAGTTACTCATCCGAGGGGCCGTACGAGCAGTACTTC. Translation gives CASSYSSEGPYEQYF.

This clonotype was counted ten times or more. One end of the junction is discordant with germline, which a read error may explain. This chain uses TRBV3-1 with TRBJ1-1; D is unresolved. The CDR3 length is 15 residues. CDR1 is LGHDT and CDR2 is YNNKEL in the germline V gene (reference sequence). In nucleotides, the CDR3 is TGTGCCAGCACCCAAGATGGAGACTGGAACACTGAAGCTTTCTTT. Amino acids: CASTQDGDWNTEAFF.

This clonotype has at least ten counts. CDR3 residues: CATWEYGADTQYF. The CDR3 nucleotides read TGTGCCACCTGGGAGTATGGCGCAGATACGCAGTATTTT. J is TRBJ2-3 and V is TRBV6-1; maybe TRBD2 (5 bases). This CDR3 contains 13 residues. Germline V gene data show CDR1 as MNHNS and CDR2 as SASEGT. The V end was cut by 10 bases, the J end by 4 bases, with 15 bases between.

This clonotype was seen a few times. The rearrangement uses TRBV27 and TRBJ1-2, with 12 bases lining up with TRBD1. The V gene's germline CDR1 is MNHEY and CDR2 SMNVEV (reference sequence). The CDR3 contains 14 residues. The junction had 6 bases not matched to a gene; V was cut back by 5 bases and J by 8 bases. This CDR3 is CASSKGTGGAGYTF. As DNA, the CDR3 is TGTGCCAGCAGTAAGGGGACAGGGGGCGCCGGCTACACCTTC.

The rearrangement uses TRBV7-6 and TRBJ2-7, with 9 bases lining up with TRBD2. The germline gives CDR1 SGHVS, CDR2 FNYEAQ. The trim removed 0 bases at V and 4 bases at J, leaving 7 bases unmatched. This CDR3 region has 16 residues. The CDR3 nucleotides are TGTGCCAGCAGCTTAGCTCGCGGGGGGGACTCATACGAGCAGTACTTC. Translation gives CASSLARGGDSYEQYF.

For this clonotype: Just one base apart from a much larger clone, this may be a read error. The V gene is TRBV3-1, the J gene TRBJ2-3; 10 positions match TRBD2. The germline CDR1 and CDR2 sequences are LGHDT and YNNKEL (reference sequence). The CDR3 loop spans 17 amino acids. This chain's CDR3 is CASSPQRGGSGTDTLYF. The CDR3 region has the DNA TGTGCCAGCAGCCCCCAGCGGGGGGGGTCTGGCACAGATACGCTGTATTTT.

This clonotype has more than one count but fewer than ten. The chain employs TRBV27 and TRBJ2-2; D remains ambiguous. Germline lookup yields CDR1 MNHEY and CDR2 SMNVEV (reference sequence). The CDR3 sequence is 13 residues long. Trimming stripped 5 bases from V and 0 bases from J, with 4 bases between. The CDR3 spells CASSHTNTGELFF. The CDR3 bases are TGTGCCAGCAGTCACACGAACACCGGGGAGCTGTTTTTT.

The CDR3 nucleotides are TGTGCCAGTAGTATCGGAGACAGGGCCGCTCCCTCTAGCAATCAGCCCCAGCATTTT. Its protein product is CASSIGDRAAPSSNQPQHF. This chain connects TRBV19 to TRBJ1-5, with 7 bases matching TRBD1. Trimming cost V 3 bases and J 0 bases; bases outside gene matches: 14. This CDR3 spans 19 amino acids. Germline CDR1 is LNHDA and CDR2 is SQIVND (reference sequence).

This clonotype showed up many times. The chain joins TRBV10-2 to TRBJ2-3; D gene unclear. Germline CDR1 reads WSHSY; CDR2 reads SAAADI. The ends were cut back, 4 bases at V and 2 bases at J, with 7 bases in the middle. CDR3 length equals 13 residues. The CDR3: CASSGPITDTQYF. For the CDR3, the DNA is TGCGCCAGCAGTGGGCCCATCACAGATACGCAGTATTTT.

The sample holds a few counts of this clonotype. The rearrangement links TRBV11-2 to TRBJ2-1, with no clear D. The CDR3 consists of 16 residues. V was shortened by 1 base and J by 0 bases, with 10 bases between the two germline ends. Germline V gene lookup returns CDR1 SGHAT and CDR2 FQNNGV. CDR3 sequence reads: CASSLVAPSSYNEQFF. The CDR3 DNA reads TGTGCCAGCAGCTTAGTTGCTCCGAGCTCCTACAATGAGCAGTTCTTC.

This clonotype was detected many times. The chain combines TRBV20-1 with TRBJ1-5; 7 nucleotides line up with TRBD1. Losses at the gene ends were 3 bases for V and 0 bases for J; bases not matched to a gene: 5. The CDR3 sequence is 15 residues long. Looked up from germline, CDR1 is DFQATT and CDR2 is SNEGSKA (reference sequence). The CDR3 is CSASPRGNSNQPQHF. For the CDR3, the DNA is TGCAGTGCTAGCCCCAGGGGGAATAGCAATCAGCCCCAGCATTTT.

CDR3 in amino acids: CAIRVGGKSPGPASNEQFF. The CDR3, as DNA: TGTGCCATCAGGGTAGGGGGCAAAAGTCCGGGGCCGGCTAGCAATGAGCAGTTCTTC. The chain uses TRBV10-3 and TRBJ2-1, with TRBD1 matching 7 bases. The CDR3 is 19 residues long. J gave up 6 bases and V 6 bases, and 23 bases lay outside the gene matches. Germline values: CDR1 ENHRY, CDR2 SYGVKD.

This clonotype showed up many times. The rearrangement uses TRBV20-1 and TRBJ2-7; no clear D gene. Trimming removed 1 base from V and 2 bases from J, with 15 bases in between. The CDR3 has 15 amino acids. Germline assignment: CDR1 DFQATT and CDR2 SNEGSKA (reference sequence). The CDR3 nucleotides read TGCAGTGCTAGAGTCTTCCAGACGCTCCCCTACGAGCAGTACTTC. Amino acid sequence: CSARVFQTLPYEQYF.

This clonotype was picked up a small number of times. The chain joins TRBV6-1 to TRBJ2-1; D is tentatively TRBD1 or TRBD2 (5 bases each). CDR1 is MNHNS, CDR2 SASEGT, per germline. The V gene lost 8 bases and the J gene lost 3 bases, with 8 bases spanning the gap. This CDR3 has 12 residues. CDR3 in amino acids: CASRDGYNEQFF. CDR3 in DNA: TGTGCCAGCCGGGACGGCTACAATGAGCAGTTCTTC.

The gene calls are TRBV3-1 and TRBJ2-7, with D tentatively TRBD1 or TRBD2 (6 bases each). The V and J ends lost 0 bases and 1 base respectively, with 13 bases between them. The length of the CDR3 is 16 residues. CDR1 and CDR2 from the germline V gene are LGHDT and YNNKEL (reference sequence). CDR3 loop: CASSQEGGPPSYEQYF. CDR3 sequence (DNA): TGTGCCAGCAGCCAAGAAGGGGGGCCCCCTTCCTACGAGCAGTACTTC.

J is TRBJ2-3 and V is TRBV6-2 or TRBV6-3; TRBD2 aligns across 9 bases. The V gene's germline CDR1 is MNHEY and CDR2 SVGEGT. The length of the CDR3 is 16 residues. Germline trimming cut 3 bases from V and 5 bases from J; bases unmatched to any gene: 9. DNA for the CDR3: TGTGCCAGCAGTTATCGGCAGCGGGGGGATCTAGATACGCAGTATTTT. Translating it yields CASSYRQRGDLDTQYF.

This clonotype has only a few counts. The rearrangement joins TRBV10-3 to TRBJ1-3; tentatively, D is TRBD1 (6 bases). The V end lost 3 bases, the J end lost 1 base, and 19 bases lay between the germline ends. CDR3 length: 18 amino acids. CDR1 is ENHRY, CDR2 SYGVKD, per germline. Here the CDR3 reads CAISEQGQLGPSGNTIYF. In DNA form, the CDR3 reads TGTGCCATCAGTGAACAAGGACAGCTGGGCCCTTCTGGAAACACCATATATTTT.

As concerns this clonotype: Given a much more abundant clone one base away, this may be a read error. The V and J genes are TRBV6-5 and TRBJ1-5; D may be TRBD1 (5 bases). Per germline, CDR1 MNHEY and CDR2 SVGAGI. CDR3 length: 15 residues. V lost 2 bases, J lost 5 bases, and 13 bases lay in between. The CDR3 DNA follows: TGTGCCAGCAGTTACAGTTTGACAGTCGATCAGCCCCAGCATTTT. This encodes CASSYSLTVDQPQHF.

This clonotype appeared many times. This chain uses TRBV7-3 with TRBJ2-2, with 9 bases fitting TRBD2. From germline, CDR1 is SGHTA and CDR2 FQGTGA. V lost 0 bases and J lost 1; bases outside the gene matches: 3. The length of the CDR3 is 17 residues. In DNA, the CDR3 is TGTGCCAGCAGCTTAACGCAAGCGGGGGGGAACACCGGGGAGCTGTTTTTT. The encoded protein is CASSLTQAGGNTGELFF. Drawing the rest from reference TRBV7-3 and TRBJ2-2, the complete variable domain is GAGVSQTPSNKVTEKGKYVELRCDPISGHTALYWYRQSLGQGPEFLIYFQGTGAADDSGLPNDRFFAVRPEGSVSTLKIQRTERGDSAVYLCASSLTQAGGNTGELFFGEGSRLTVL.

In its sample, this clonotype was seen a few times. The rearrangement links TRBV6-1 to TRBJ1-3; D call uncertain. The CDR3 is made up of 16 amino acids. CDR1 is MNHNS, CDR2 SASEGT, per germline. The V and J ends lost 7 bases and 0 bases respectively, with 16 bases between them. The CDR3 region has the DNA TGTGCCAGCAAAGGTTTGGCCCCCAACTCTGGAAACACCATATATTTT. Its translation is CASKGLAPNSGNTIYF.

In its sample, this clonotype was seen many times. This sequence joins TRBV3-1 and TRBJ2-1; D not certain. CDR1 is LGHDT and CDR2 is YNNKEL in the germline V gene (reference sequence). Trimming left V 4 bases short and J 2 bases short, with 12 bases between. The CDR3 sequence is 15 residues long. The CDR3 is CASSLAVQTYNEQFF. The CDR3 nucleotides read TGTGCCAGCAGCCTGGCGGTCCAAACCTACAATGAGCAGTTCTTC.

This chain links TRBV14 with TRBJ1-1; the D gene is possibly TRBD1 (5 bases). Germline CDR1 and CDR2: SGHDN and FVKESK. The ends were cut back, 3 bases at V and 1 base at J, with 12 bases in the middle. CDR3 length: 15 amino acids. In DNA form, the CDR3 reads TGTGCCAGCAGCCAGACAAGGGGTCCGAACACTGAAGCTTTCTTT. Residues: CASSQTRGPNTEAFF.

V and J are TRBV9 and TRBJ2-4; possible D gene TRBD1, 6 bases. Germline-derived CDR1 and CDR2 are SGDLS and YYNGEE. V was shortened by 4 bases and J by 0 bases, with 17 bases between the two germline ends. The CDR3 contains 17 residues. CDR3 bases: TGTGCCAGCAGCCCCTCGGACAGAACTCTAGCCAAAAACATTCAGTACTTC. It specifies CASSPSDRTLAKNIQYF.

This clonotype was found many times. This chain joins TRBV18 and TRBJ2-5; tentatively, D is TRBD2 (6 bases). The CDR3 length is 13 residues. Germline loops: CDR1 KGHSH, CDR2 LQKENI. Trimming took 4 bases from V and 5 from J, leaving 11 bases between them. CDR3 region: CASSLQAGETQYF. In nucleotides, the CDR3 is TGTGCCAGCTCACTGCAAGCGGGTGAGACCCAGTACTTC. Complete variable domain (other parts from reference TRBV18 and TRBJ2-5): NAGVMQNPRHLVRRRGQEARLRCSPMKGHSHVYWYRQLPEEGLKFMVYLQKENIIDESGMPKERFSAEFPKEGPSILRIQQVVRGDSAAYFCASSLQAGETQYFGPGTRLLVL.

Many counts were recorded for this clonotype. The chain employs TRBV9 and TRBJ1-2; 9 bases line up with TRBD1. There are 16 residues in the CDR3. V lost 0 bases, J lost 8 bases, and 11 bases stayed unmatched. The germline V gene has CDR1 SGDLS and CDR2 YYNGEE. The CDR3 reads CASSVDPEQGARGYTF. The CDR3 nucleotides are TGTGCCAGCAGCGTAGACCCGGAACAGGGGGCAAGAGGCTACACCTTC.

V is TRBV28 and J is TRBJ2-7; the match to TRBD1 covers 8 bases. The trim removed 8 bases at V and 2 bases at J, leaving 8 bases unmatched. The CDR3 runs to 14 residues. CDR1 is MDHEN, CDR2 SYDVKM, per germline. The CDR3 loop reads CASLSSGQAYEQYF. CDR3 DNA sequence: TGTGCCAGCTTATCCTCGGGACAGGCCTACGAGCAGTACTTC.

This chain uses TRBV3-1 with TRBJ1-4; tentatively, D is TRBD1 (5 bases). Germline assignment: CDR1 LGHDT and CDR2 YNNKEL (reference sequence). Trimming pared 1 base from V and 2 bases from J, leaving 8 bases between. The CDR3 covers 15 residues. The CDR3 loop reads CASSQVWGTNEKLFF. The CDR3, as DNA: TGTGCCAGCAGCCAAGTTTGGGGGACTAATGAAAAACTGTTTTTT.

This clonotype appeared many times. The genes are TRBV9 and TRBJ1-5, with TRBD1 identical over 11 bases. Trimming cost V 4 bases and J 6 bases; bases outside gene matches: 3. The CDR3 consists of 14 residues. The germline gives CDR1 SGDLS, CDR2 YYNGEE. CDR3 sequence reads: CASSRTGGVQPQHF. In DNA form, the CDR3 reads TGTGCCAGCAGCCGGACAGGGGGCGTTCAGCCCCAGCATTTT.

This clonotype was recorded many times. The chain carries TRBV2 and TRBJ2-2, with 8 bases matching TRBD2. V dropped 4 bases and J dropped 0; count of bases not matched to a gene: 7. The CDR3 consists of 17 residues. Per the germline V gene, CDR1 is SNHLY and CDR2 is FYNNEI. The CDR3 nucleotides read TGTGCCAGCAGTGGAACCCGGGGGGGGCCGAACACCGGGGAGCTGTTTTTT. Amino acids: CASSGTRGGPNTGELFF.

The rearrangement uses TRBV5-1 and TRBJ1-1, with D maybe TRBD1 (5 bases). Trimming left V 0 bases short and J 1 base short, with 22 bases between. The CDR3 has 19 residues. Germline V gene lookup returns CDR1 SGHRS and CDR2 YFSETQ. CDR3 in amino acids: CASSLERLPGRGKNTEAFF. CDR3 bases: TGCGCCAGCAGCTTGGAGCGCCTCCCGGGGCGCGGAAAGAACACTGAAGCTTTCTTT.